What follows are 6 T cell receptor beta chains derived from one specimen sequenced in a study of response to subunit inactivated influenza vaccine. TCRdb re-called the RT-PCR reads through MiXCR, storing one row per CDR3 protein. Counted here are hundreds of thousands of distinct CDR3 sequences, about 11% occurring once; the ten biggest clones make up approximately 11%. This sample was also put to use in a study of T cells expressing NK-cell markers. Turning to that study: cDNA encoding TCR beta was synthesized via 5'RACE template switching incorporating UMIs.

The specimen comprised PBMCs from blood, sampled on the day of vaccination. These receptors were taken from a man between 50 and 59 years old who received an inactivated influenza vaccine.

This clonotype turned up a few times. This chain connects TRBV5-4 to TRBJ2-7, with TRBD2 identical over 14 bases. V was pared by 5 bases and J by 2 bases, with 12 bases of the junction left unmatched. The CDR3 totals 18 residues. The germline CDR1 and CDR2 sequences are SGHNT and YYREEE (reference sequence). The CDR3 DNA sequence: TGTGCCAGCAGTCGGGCCCTGGGACTAGCGGGGGAGACCTACGAGCAGTACTTC. Protein: CASSRALGLAGETYEQYF.

The sample holds many counts of this clonotype. V gene TRBV6-2 or TRBV6-3 combines with J gene TRBJ2-1, with 11 nucleotides matching TRBD2. This CDR3 is 18 amino acids long. CDR1 is MNHEY, CDR2 SVGEGT, per germline. Trimming at V came to 8 bases and at J to 4 bases, leaving 16 bases not matched to a gene. The CDR3, as DNA: TGTGCCAGCCCCGGTGGTCTAGCGGGAGGCTTCCGTTACAATGAGCAGTTCTTC. Translating gives CASPGGLAGGFRYNEQFF.

This clonotype came up a few times. The chain combines TRBV12-3 or TRBV12-4 with TRBJ2-7; no reliable D call. The V gene lost 6 bases and the J gene lost 6 bases, with 12 bases spanning the gap. The CDR3 sequence is 12 residues long. The CDR3 DNA reads TGTGCCAGCAGCCCCAGGTTCACCGAGCAGTACTTC. Its translation: CASSPRFTEQYF.

This clonotype was recorded a few times. The chain combines TRBV5-1 with TRBJ2-6; D not certain. V lost 6 bases to trimming and J lost 2 bases, with 9 bases between them. Looked up from germline, CDR1 is SGHRS and CDR2 is YFSETQ. This CDR3 is 14 amino acids long. The CDR3 DNA reads TGCGCCAGCACCCCCCTAGCTGGGGCCAACGTCCTGACTTTC. Its translation is CASTPLAGANVLTF.

Of note for this clonotype: Since a much larger clone is just one base distant, this may be a read error. This sequence joins TRBV7-2 and TRBJ1-5, with D unresolved. V shed 1 base and J shed 6 bases, with 7 bases lying between them. The CDR3 is 13 residues long. CDR1 and CDR2 (germline): SGHTA, FQGNSA. The CDR3 region has the DNA TGTGCCAGCAGCTTAGGGCAGGTTCAGCCCCAGCATTTT. It yields the protein CASSLGQVQPQHF. Using reference TRBV7-2 and TRBJ1-5 for the parts outside the CDR3, the full variable domain is GAGVSQSPSNKVTEKGKDVELRCDPISGHTALYWYRQSLGQGLEFLIYFQGNSAPDKSGLPSDRFSAERTGGSVSTLTIQRTQQEDSAVYLCASSLGQVQPQHFGDGTRLSIL.

The chain recombines TRBV7-9 with TRBJ2-1, with a weak D call TRBD1 (5 bases). Germline V lookup: CDR1 SEHNR, CDR2 FQNEAQ (reference sequence). V shed 3 bases and J shed 11 bases, with 11 bases lying between them. The CDR3 is 12 amino acids. The CDR3 region has the DNA TGTGCCAGCAGCTTGGCGACAGAGAAGCAGTTCTTC. Amino acid sequence: CASSLATEKQFF. Together with reference TRBV7-9 and TRBJ2-1, the CDR3 gives the full variable domain: DTGVSQNPRHKITKRGQNVTFRCDPISEHNRLYWYRQTLGQGPEFLTYFQNEAQLEKSRLLSDRFSAERPKGSFSTLEIQRTEQGDSAMYLCASSLATEKQFFGPGTRLTVL.